A selection of T cell receptor beta chains follows, all from one sample in a study of cytomegalovirus exposure and HLA in healthy donors. The repertoire was sequenced with immunoSEQ multiplex PCR; TCRdb's copy has only in-frame clones and lacks some. The sample yields roughly 150,000 clones, around 78% seen once. The sequenced material came from PBMCs. Receptor source: a woman aged 40 to 50 in good health and CMV-seropositive. CDR3s include the opening cysteine and the closing phenylalanine or tryptophan. The D gene is left open where the match is weak. Size values are once, few and many counts, or a class for expanded clones, and some rows have none.

cdr3_nt: TGCGCCAGCAGCTTGGCCGGGTATAATGAAAAACTGTTTTTT
cdr3_aa: CASSLAGYNEKLFF
d_call: NA
clone_size: NA
j_call: TRBJ1-4
v_call: TRBV5-1

cdr3_nt: TGTGCTAGTGGCAGAAGCACGGGGGGAGAGACCCAGTACTTC
cdr3_aa: CASGRSTGGETQYF
d_call: TRBD2
clone_size: NA
j_call: TRBJ2-5
v_call: TRBV12-5

cdr3_nt: TGTGCCAGTAGTACAGCGGGGTACAGGGGGACTTGGTACACCGGGGAGCTGTTTTTT
cdr3_aa: CASSTAGYRGTWYTGELFF
d_call: NA
clone_size: NA
j_call: TRBJ2-2
v_call: TRBV19

cdr3_nt: TGTGCCAGCAGCCAAGGCGTCAGGGAGGCTGAAGCTTTCTTT
cdr3_aa: CASSQGVREAEAFF
d_call: NA
clone_size: NA
j_call: TRBJ1-1
v_call: TRBV4-1

cdr3_nt: TGTGCCAGCACCCTGACAGGGAGCGAGGGTGGCTACACCTTC
cdr3_aa: CASTLTGSEGGYTF
d_call: TRBD1
clone_size: NA
j_call: TRBJ1-2
v_call: TRBV7-9

cdr3_nt: TGCGCCAGCAGCGCTACTAGCGCCGATTCCTACGAGCAGTACTTC
cdr3_aa: CASSATSADSYEQYF
d_call: TRBD2
clone_size: NA
j_call: TRBJ2-7
v_call: TRBV4-1

cdr3_nt: TGTGCCAGCTCACCCGGCAGGGACTCCTACGAGCAGTACTTC
cdr3_aa: CASSPGRDSYEQYF
d_call: NA
clone_size: once
j_call: TRBJ2-7
v_call: TRBV18

cdr3_nt: TGCAGCGTTGAAAGCGGGAGGGGGACAGATACGCAGTATTTT
cdr3_aa: CSVESGRGTDTQYF
d_call: TRBD2
clone_size: NA
j_call: TRBJ2-3
v_call: TRBV29-1

cdr3_nt: TGCGCCAGCAGCCAGGATGGGGCGGGATACAGCACAGATACGCAGTATTTT
cdr3_aa: CASSQDGAGYSTDTQYF
d_call: NA
clone_size: NA
j_call: TRBJ2-3
v_call: TRBV4-1

cdr3_nt: TGTGCCAGCAGTGAAAATAGAGGGTTCTCAGAGACCCAGTACTTC
cdr3_aa: CASSENRGFSETQYF
d_call: NA
clone_size: few
j_call: TRBJ2-5
v_call: TRBV5-4

cdr3_nt: TGCGCCAGCAGTCGGGACACCGCGACAGATACGCAGTATTTT
cdr3_aa: CASSRDTATDTQYF
d_call: NA
clone_size: NA
j_call: TRBJ2-3
v_call: TRBV5-1

cdr3_nt: TGCGCCAGCAGCTCGGGACAGGGGGCATTCCCTGGCTACACCTTC
cdr3_aa: CASSSGQGAFPGYTF
d_call: TRBD1
clone_size: NA
j_call: TRBJ1-2
v_call: TRBV5-1

cdr3_nt: TGTGCCAGCAGTCCTTTTTTAGCGGGAGAGGAGGACGAGCAGTACTTC
cdr3_aa: CASSPFLAGEEDEQYF
d_call: TRBD2
clone_size: NA
j_call: TRBJ2-7
v_call: TRBV28

cdr3_nt: TGTGCCAGCAGTTCATCGTCAGGGGCCGCAGATACGCAGTATTTT
cdr3_aa: CASSSSSGAADTQYF
d_call: NA
clone_size: NA
j_call: TRBJ2-3
v_call: TRBV5-4

cdr3_nt: TGTGCCAGCAGCTTGCAGCTAGGGGACACAGATACGCAGTATTTT
cdr3_aa: CASSLQLGDTDTQYF
d_call: NA
clone_size: once
j_call: TRBJ2-3
v_call: TRBV5-4

cdr3_nt: TGTGCCAGCAGTGAATCCACAGTTAACTATGGCTACACCTTC
cdr3_aa: CASSESTVNYGYTF
d_call: NA
clone_size: NA
j_call: TRBJ1-2
v_call: TRBV25-1

cdr3_nt: TGTGCCAGCAGCCCCCACATGAATTCACCCCTCCACTTT
cdr3_aa: CASSPHMNSPLHF
d_call: NA
clone_size: few
j_call: TRBJ1-6
v_call: TRBV7-2

cdr3_nt: TGTGCCAGCAGCTTAGGTACTAGCGGGGCCTACAATGAGCAGTTCTTC
cdr3_aa: CASSLGTSGAYNEQFF
d_call: TRBD2
clone_size: NA
j_call: TRBJ2-1
v_call: TRBV13

cdr3_nt: TGCGCCAGCAGCTTGAGTGGGCGGGATGGCTACACCTTC
cdr3_aa: CASSLSGRDGYTF
d_call: NA
clone_size: NA
j_call: TRBJ1-2
v_call: TRBV5-1

cdr3_nt: TGCGCCAGCAGCTTGGCCGGGGACACTGAAGCTTTCTTT
cdr3_aa: CASSLAGDTEAFF
d_call: NA
clone_size: NA
j_call: TRBJ1-1
v_call: TRBV5-1

cdr3_nt: TGTGCCAGCAACCGGGACAGGATATACTTAGCTAACTATGGCTACACCTTC
cdr3_aa: CASNRDRIYLANYGYTF
d_call: TRBD1
clone_size: NA
j_call: TRBJ1-2
v_call: TRBV28

cdr3_nt: TGCGCCAGCAGCCAAGATGGGCGATTCAACATTCAGTACTTC
cdr3_aa: CASSQDGRFNIQYF
d_call: NA
clone_size: NA
j_call: TRBJ2-4
v_call: TRBV4-1

cdr3_nt: TGTGCCAGCAGCGGGACAGGGGGCGGATGGACTGAAGCTTTCTTT
cdr3_aa: CASSGTGGGWTEAFF
d_call: TRBD1
clone_size: NA
j_call: TRBJ1-1
v_call: TRBV11-2

cdr3_nt: TGTGCCAGCAGCTTACAGGGGCACTATGGCTACACCTTC
cdr3_aa: CASSLQGHYGYTF
d_call: TRBD1
clone_size: NA
j_call: TRBJ1-2
v_call: TRBV5-5

cdr3_nt: TGTGCCAGCAGATCCGGACAGGGATTAAACACCATATATTTT
cdr3_aa: CASRSGQGLNTIYF
d_call: TRBD1
clone_size: NA
j_call: TRBJ1-3
v_call: TRBV7-9

cdr3_nt: TGTGCCAGCAGTGAAATCCCAGGAGGTGGCACTGAAGCTTTCTTT
cdr3_aa: CASSEIPGGGTEAFF
d_call: NA
clone_size: NA
j_call: TRBJ1-1
v_call: TRBV6-1

cdr3_nt: TGTGCCAGCAGTCGACTCAGTAAGAACTACGAGCAGTACTTC
cdr3_aa: CASSRLSKNYEQYF
d_call: NA
clone_size: NA
j_call: TRBJ2-7
v_call: TRBV6-5

cdr3_nt: TGCGCCAGCAGCTTGGGGAGCGGGAGGGCCGACAATGAGCAGTTCTTC
cdr3_aa: CASSLGSGRADNEQFF
d_call: TRBD2
clone_size: NA
j_call: TRBJ2-1
v_call: TRBV5-1

cdr3_nt: TGTGCCAGCACCACGGGTTCAGGGAGGAACTATGGCTACACCTTC
cdr3_aa: CASTTGSGRNYGYTF
d_call: NA
clone_size: NA
j_call: TRBJ1-2
v_call: TRBV6-6

cdr3_nt: TGTGCCAGCAGCAGCGGGACGTACGAGCAGTACTTC
cdr3_aa: CASSSGTYEQYF
d_call: TRBD2
clone_size: NA
j_call: TRBJ2-7
v_call: TRBV5-6

cdr3_nt: TGTGCCAGCAGCTTAGCGGGAGGGGAGACCCAGTACTTC
cdr3_aa: CASSLAGGETQYF
d_call: TRBD2
clone_size: NA
j_call: TRBJ2-5
v_call: TRBV7-2

cdr3_nt: TGTGCCAGCAGAACCACAGGGCGCTCCTACGAGCAGTACTTC
cdr3_aa: CASRTTGRSYEQYF
d_call: NA
clone_size: few
j_call: TRBJ2-7
v_call: TRBV7-9

cdr3_nt: TGTGCCAGTCAAAAACCTTTAGCGGGGAAAAACATTCAGTACTTC
cdr3_aa: CASQKPLAGKNIQYF
d_call: TRBD2
clone_size: few
j_call: TRBJ2-4
v_call: TRBV19

cdr3_nt: TGTGCCAGCAGCCCTCGTATCACCGGGGAGCTGTTTTTT
cdr3_aa: CASSPRITGELFF
d_call: NA
clone_size: NA
j_call: TRBJ2-2
v_call: TRBV7-3

cdr3_nt: TGTGCCAGCAGCTTACCGGGTGGTAGTGAGCAGTTCTTC
cdr3_aa: CASSLPGGSEQFF
d_call: NA
clone_size: NA
j_call: TRBJ2-1
v_call: TRBV7-6

cdr3_nt: TGTGCCAGCAGTTTGGGGCACTACGAGCAGTACTTC
cdr3_aa: CASSLGHYEQYF
d_call: NA
clone_size: NA
j_call: TRBJ2-7
v_call: TRBV5-6